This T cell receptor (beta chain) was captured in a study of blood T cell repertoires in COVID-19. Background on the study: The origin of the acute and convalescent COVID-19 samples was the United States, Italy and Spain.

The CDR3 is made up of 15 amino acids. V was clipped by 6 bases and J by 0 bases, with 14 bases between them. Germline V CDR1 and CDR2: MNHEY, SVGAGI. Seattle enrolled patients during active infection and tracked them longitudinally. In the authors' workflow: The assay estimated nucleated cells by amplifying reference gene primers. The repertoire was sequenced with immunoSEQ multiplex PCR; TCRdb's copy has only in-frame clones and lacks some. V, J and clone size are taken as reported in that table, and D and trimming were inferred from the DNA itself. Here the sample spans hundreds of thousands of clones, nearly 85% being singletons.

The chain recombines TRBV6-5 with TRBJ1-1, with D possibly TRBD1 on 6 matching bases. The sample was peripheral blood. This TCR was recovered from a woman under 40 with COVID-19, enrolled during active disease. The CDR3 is CASSRPQGMNTEAFF. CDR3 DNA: TGTGCCAGCAGCCGACCCCAGGGGATGAACACTGAAGCTTTCTTT.